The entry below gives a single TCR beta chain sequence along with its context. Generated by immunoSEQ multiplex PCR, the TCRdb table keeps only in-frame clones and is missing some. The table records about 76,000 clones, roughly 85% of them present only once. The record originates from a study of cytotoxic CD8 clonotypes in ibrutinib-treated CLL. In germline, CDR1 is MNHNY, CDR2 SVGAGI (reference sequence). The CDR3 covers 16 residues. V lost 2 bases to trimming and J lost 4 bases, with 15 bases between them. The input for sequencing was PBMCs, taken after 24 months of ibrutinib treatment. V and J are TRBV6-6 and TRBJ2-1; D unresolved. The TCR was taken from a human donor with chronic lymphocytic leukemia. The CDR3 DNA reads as TGTGCCAGCAGTTACGGATCAGGTGAACGTTACAATGAGCAGTTCTTC. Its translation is CASSYGSGERYNEQFF.